These T cell receptor beta chains were read from a single sample in a study of T-cell memory formation after mild COVID-19. TCRdb independently ran MiXCR on the 5' RACE reads; one entry per CDR3 protein. The sample yields 35,000 to 45,000 distinct CDR3 sequences, 7.3% seen once. Sequencing was carried out using PBMCs or a T cell subset sorted from them (not recorded which). Receptor source: a man younger than 35 who had mild COVID-19 (a few samples of this study predate the infection). Cell type and time point are not known. CDR3s include the opening cysteine and the closing phenylalanine or tryptophan. D genes are given only for firm matches. The size field is filled for only some rows; it gives once, few, many or a size class.

size: NA
D: NA
V: TRBV27
J: TRBJ2-3
DNA: TGTGCCAGCAGTTTAAGGGACAACAAAGATACGCAGTATTTT
CDR3: CASSLRDNKDTQYF

size: NA
D: TRBD1
V: TRBV4-3
J: TRBJ1-6
DNA: TGCGCCAGCAGTGGCGGTTTGGGACAGGGGAATTCACCCCTCCACTTT
CDR3: CASSGGLGQGNSPLHF

size: few
D: TRBD1
V: TRBV5-1
J: TRBJ2-5
DNA: TGCGCCAGCAGCTTAGGGACAGTGGTACAAGAGACCCAGTACTTC
CDR3: CASSLGTVVQETQYF

size: NA
D: NA
V: TRBV5-1
J: TRBJ1-2
DNA: TGCGCCAGCAGTTTGACACTAAACTATGGCTACACCTTC
CDR3: CASSLTLNYGYTF

size: many
D: TRBD1
V: TRBV5-1
J: TRBJ2-3
DNA: TGCGCCAGCAGCGGGGGACAGGGGGCCGGAGATACGCAGTATTTT
CDR3: CASSGGQGAGDTQYF

size: few
D: NA
V: TRBV4-3
J: TRBJ2-1
DNA: TGCGCCAGCAGCCCGAGCTACGGGAACAATGAGCAGTTCTTC
CDR3: CASSPSYGNNEQFF

size: NA
D: NA
V: TRBV20-1
J: TRBJ2-1
DNA: TGCAGTGCTAGATCCACAGGGAGGGATGAGCGGTTCTTC
CDR3: CSARSTGRDERFF

size: NA
D: TRBD1
V: TRBV20-1
J: TRBJ2-3
DNA: TGCAGTGCTCCCTCAGGACAGGGGAGCACAGATACGCAGTATTTT
CDR3: CSAPSGQGSTDTQYF

size: NA
D: TRBD1
V: TRBV4-1
J: TRBJ1-1
DNA: TGCGCCAGCAGCCGGAAGGAACTATTAGGGGGACAGGGGTATTTGAACACTGAAGCTTTCTTT
CDR3: CASSRKELLGGQGYLNTEAFF

size: few
D: NA
V: TRBV3-1
J: TRBJ1-1
DNA: TGTGCCAGCAGCCCCCCCGGCGGTGGGAGCACTGAAGCTTTCTTT
CDR3: CASSPPGGGSTEAFF

size: many
D: TRBD1
V: TRBV7-9
J: TRBJ2-1
DNA: TGTGCCAGCAGCTTAGGACAAGACAGGGGGTTGCAGTTCTTC
CDR3: CASSLGQDRGLQFF

size: NA
D: TRBD1
V: TRBV4-1
J: TRBJ2-3
DNA: TGCGCCAGCAGCCGCACAGGGGACACAGATACGCAGTATTTT
CDR3: CASSRTGDTDTQYF

size: few
D: NA
V: TRBV7-2
J: TRBJ2-1
DNA: TGTGCCAGCAGCTTAATGGGAGAGGATGAGCAGTTCTTC
CDR3: CASSLMGEDEQFF

size: NA
D: TRBD2
V: TRBV20-1
J: TRBJ2-5
DNA: TGCAGTGCTAACGGCGGGGGGGCGCGTAGACAAGAGACCCAGTACTTC
CDR3: CSANGGGARRQETQYF

size: once
D: NA
V: TRBV4-1
J: TRBJ2-7
DNA: TGCGCCAGCAGCCACTCACAGGTCTACGAGCAGTACTTC
CDR3: CASSHSQVYEQYF

size: many
D: NA
V: TRBV5-1
J: TRBJ2-3
DNA: TGCGCCAGCAGTGGAGATTCTCGGAGAGATACGCAGTATTTT
CDR3: CASSGDSRRDTQYF

size: many
D: TRBD1
V: TRBV4-1
J: TRBJ1-1
DNA: TGCGCCAGCAGCCAGCTATTCCAGAATTTCCGGGACAGCCTTCTGAACACTGAAGCTTTCTTT
CDR3: CASSQLFQNFRDSLLNTEAFF

size: many
D: NA
V: TRBV7-8
J: TRBJ1-1
DNA: TGTGCCAGCAGCTTCCAGACGGTCCTTGAAGCTTTCTTT
CDR3: CASSFQTVLEAFF

size: few
D: NA
V: TRBV7-2
J: TRBJ1-1
DNA: TGTGCCAGCAGCTTCGGGGGAGTCACTGAAGCTTTCTTT
CDR3: CASSFGGVTEAFF

size: few
D: NA
V: TRBV24-1
J: TRBJ2-5
DNA: TGTGCCACCAGTGATTCCCAAGAGACCCAGTACTTC
CDR3: CATSDSQETQYF

size: many
D: NA
V: TRBV5-1
J: TRBJ2-3
DNA: TGCGCCAGCAGCTTGGGCCCGACAAGCACAGATACGCAGTATTTT
CDR3: CASSLGPTSTDTQYF

size: NA
D: TRBD2
V: TRBV9
J: TRBJ2-2
DNA: TGTGCCAGCAGCCTGGGACTAGCGGGGTATACCGGGGAGCTGTTTTTT
CDR3: CASSLGLAGYTGELFF

size: many
D: NA
V: TRBV12-3/TRBV12-4
J: TRBJ2-5
DNA: TGTGCCAGCAGCCCCCGGGCAGGCATAAAAGCGGAAGAGACCCAGTACTTC
CDR3: CASSPRAGIKAEETQYF

size: NA
D: NA
V: TRBV6-2/TRBV6-3
J: TRBJ2-5
DNA: TGTGCCAGCAGTTACATGGAGACCCAGTACTTC
CDR3: CASSYMETQYF

size: many
D: NA
V: TRBV29-1
J: TRBJ2-3
DNA: TGCAGCGTTGGAGGTTCGCATACGCAGTATTTT
CDR3: CSVGGSHTQYF

size: NA
D: TRBD1
V: TRBV29-1
J: TRBJ1-2
DNA: TGCAGCGTTGAGGGGTCAGGGGGAGGCTACACCTTC
CDR3: CSVEGSGGGYTF

size: once
D: NA
V: TRBV5-6
J: TRBJ2-7
DNA: TGTGCCAGCAGCTTGGTAAACATCCGCGAGCAGTACTTC
CDR3: CASSLVNIREQYF

size: NA
D: NA
V: TRBV20-1
J: TRBJ1-5
DNA: TGCAGTGCCACGCGGGCTGGGGGCGATCAGCCCCAGCATTTT
CDR3: CSATRAGGDQPQHF

size: NA
D: NA
V: TRBV9
J: TRBJ1-6
DNA: TGTGCCAGCAGCGCCCGATGGGGGGATTCACCCCTCCACTTT
CDR3: CASSARWGDSPLHF